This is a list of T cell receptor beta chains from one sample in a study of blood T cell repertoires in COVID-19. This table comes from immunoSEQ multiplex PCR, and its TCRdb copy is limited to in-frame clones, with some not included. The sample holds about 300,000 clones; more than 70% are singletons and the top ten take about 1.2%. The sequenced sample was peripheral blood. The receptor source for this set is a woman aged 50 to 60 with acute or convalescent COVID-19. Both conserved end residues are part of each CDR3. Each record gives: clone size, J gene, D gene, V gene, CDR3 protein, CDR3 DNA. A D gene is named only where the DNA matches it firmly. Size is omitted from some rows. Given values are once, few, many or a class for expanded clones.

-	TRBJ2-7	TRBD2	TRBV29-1	CSVDVGLAGGPNEQYF	TGCAGCGTTGATGTGGGACTAGCGGGAGGGCCGAACGAGCAGTACTTC
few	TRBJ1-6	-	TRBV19	CASSIWGLNSPLHF	TGTGCCAGTAGTATATGGGGGCTGAATTCACCCCTCCACTTT
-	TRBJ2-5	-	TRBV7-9	CASSFREVETQYF	TGTGCCAGCAGCTTCAGGGAGGTGGAGACCCAGTACTTC
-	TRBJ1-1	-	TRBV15	CATSPGSRTEAFF	TGTGCCACCAGCCCAGGGTCGCGTACTGAAGCTTTCTTT
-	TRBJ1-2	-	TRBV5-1	CASSPDGDYSGGYTF	TGCGCCAGCAGCCCGGACGGAGACTATTCGGGAGGCTACACCTTC
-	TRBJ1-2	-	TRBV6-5	CASRGSLLDGGYTF	TGTGCCAGCAGGGGCAGCCTCCTTGACGGTGGCTACACCTTC
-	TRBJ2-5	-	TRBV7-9	CASSPAGETQYF	TGTGCCAGCAGCCCGGCGGGAGAGACCCAGTACTTC
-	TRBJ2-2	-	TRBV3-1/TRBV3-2	CASSQVRVTGELFF	TGTGCCAGCAGCCAAGTACGGGTCACCGGGGAGCTGTTTTTT
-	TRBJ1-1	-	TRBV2	CARQDAPDTEAFF	TGTGCCAGACAGGACGCGCCGGACACTGAAGCTTTCTTT
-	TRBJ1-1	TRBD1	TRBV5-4	CASSAGQAVYSEAFF	TGTGCCAGCAGCGCCGGACAGGCAGTGTATTCTGAAGCTTTCTTT
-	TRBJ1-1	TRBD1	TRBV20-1	CSVTTGTEAFF	TGCAGTGTGACGACAGGGACTGAAGCTTTCTTT
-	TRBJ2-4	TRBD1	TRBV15	CATSRDRVGKNIQYF	TGTGCCACCAGCAGGGACAGGGTGGGCAAAAACATTCAGTACTTC
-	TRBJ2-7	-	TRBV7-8	CASSFTGGVYEQYF	TGTGCCAGCAGCTTCACAGGGGGGGTCTACGAGCAGTACTTC
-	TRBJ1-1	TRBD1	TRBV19	CASKDRANTEAFF	TGTGCCAGCAAGGACAGGGCGAACACTGAAGCTTTCTTT
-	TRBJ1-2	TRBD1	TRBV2	CASSETGVGYGYTF	TGTGCCAGCAGTGAGACAGGGGTTGGGTATGGCTACACCTTC
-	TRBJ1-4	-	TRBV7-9	CASSSEKLFF	TGTGCCAGCAGCTCGGAAAAACTGTTTTTT
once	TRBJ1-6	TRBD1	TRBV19	CASRPRDRDNSPLHF	TGTGCCAGTAGACCAAGGGACAGAGATAATTCACCCCTCCACTTT
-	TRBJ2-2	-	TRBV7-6	CASSFLGTGELFF	TGTGCCAGCAGTTTCCTAGGTACCGGGGAGCTGTTTTTT
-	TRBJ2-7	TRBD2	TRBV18	CASSRGAGGIDEQYF	TGTGCCAGCTCACGAGGGGCGGGAGGGATCGACGAGCAGTACTTC
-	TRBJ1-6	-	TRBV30	CAWSVGVNGSPLHF	TGTGCCTGGAGTGTGGGAGTGAACGGTTCACCCCTCCACTTT
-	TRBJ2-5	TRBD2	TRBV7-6	CASSLGRGGLGETQYF	TGTGCCAGCAGCTTAGGACGGGGGGGCCTAGGAGAGACCCAGTACTTC
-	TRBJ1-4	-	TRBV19	CASSIINEKLFF	TGTGCCAGTAGTATTATTAATGAAAAACTGTTTTTT
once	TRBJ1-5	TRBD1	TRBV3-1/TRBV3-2	CASSLTGAADQPQHF	TGTGCCAGCAGCCTGACAGGGGCGGCCGATCAGCCCCAGCATTTT
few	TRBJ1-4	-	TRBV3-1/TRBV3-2	CASSPTGSEKLFF	TGTGCCAGCAGCCCGACAGGTTCGGAAAAACTGTTTTTT
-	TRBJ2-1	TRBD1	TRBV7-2	CASSISRDSYYNEQFF	TGTGCCAGCAGCATCTCCCGGGACAGTTATTACAATGAGCAGTTCTTC
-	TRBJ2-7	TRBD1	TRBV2	CASKRDRETYEQYF	TGTGCCAGCAAGCGGGACAGGGAAACCTACGAGCAGTACTTC
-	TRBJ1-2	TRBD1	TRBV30	CAWTKGQGPNYGYTF	TGTGCCTGGACGAAGGGACAGGGCCCTAACTATGGCTACACCTTC
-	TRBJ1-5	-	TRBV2	CASTKVGGGQPQHF	TGTGCCAGCACCAAAGTAGGGGGTGGTCAGCCCCAGCATTTT
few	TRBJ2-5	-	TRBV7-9	CASSFNEAGRETQYF	TGTGCCAGCAGCTTCAATGAGGCAGGGCGAGAGACCCAGTACTTC
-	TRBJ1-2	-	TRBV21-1	CASSKVQGENGYTF	TGTGCCAGCAGCAAAGTCCAGGGGGAAAATGGCTACACCTTC
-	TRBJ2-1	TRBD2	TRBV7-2	CASSLGGGPGNEQFF	TGTGCCAGCAGCTTAGGCGGGGGGCCGGGCAATGAGCAGTTCTTC
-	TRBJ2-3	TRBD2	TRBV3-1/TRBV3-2	CASSATGGTDTQYF	TGTGCCAGCAGCGCTACGGGGGGGACAGATACGCAGTATTTT
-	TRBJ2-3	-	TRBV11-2	CASSFGLLDTQYF	TGTGCCAGCAGCTTTGGGCTCCTAGATACGCAGTATTTT
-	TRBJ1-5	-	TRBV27	CASSLRDTNQPQHF	TGTGCCAGCAGCCTAAGGGACACCAATCAGCCCCAGCATTTT
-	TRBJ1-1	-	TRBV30	CAWSLSPGTEAFF	TGTGCCTGGAGCTTAAGCCCGGGGACTGAAGCTTTCTTT